One TCR beta chain is described in this entry. Its specificity is not known. Source study methods: With immunoSEQ giving junction-only sequences and no quality scores, filtering differed. Sequencing was performed with immunoSEQ multiplex PCR; in TCRdb, only in-frame clones are kept and a portion is missing. V, J and clone size are those of that table, while D and trimming were read from the DNA. The top ten hold roughly 0.34% of the sample, which has 2,500,000 or so clones, 80% to 95% seen once. The data derive from a study of shared clonotypes between healthy human individuals. General study results and limits: In contrast to clonotypes shared by all four donors, non-shared clonotypes had lower generation probabilities. Rarefaction demonstrated incomplete sorted-subset sequencing despite large depth.

Germline V lookup: CDR1 SGHVS, CDR2 FQNEAQ. The CDR3 sequence is 14 residues long. With V trimmed by 6 bases and J by 2 bases, 4 bases remained unmatched. The clonotype comes from a young man in good health. Some clones in this sample may be carry-over from other donors' samples. This chain links TRBV7-8 with TRBJ2-7; 10 bases fit TRBD1. The source material was naive CD4+ T cells from PBMCs. The subset is: CD45RA+ positively selected. The CDR3 here is CASRLDRGPYEQYF. For the CDR3, the DNA is TGTGCCAGCAGACTAGACAGGGGGCCCTACGAGCAGTACTTC.